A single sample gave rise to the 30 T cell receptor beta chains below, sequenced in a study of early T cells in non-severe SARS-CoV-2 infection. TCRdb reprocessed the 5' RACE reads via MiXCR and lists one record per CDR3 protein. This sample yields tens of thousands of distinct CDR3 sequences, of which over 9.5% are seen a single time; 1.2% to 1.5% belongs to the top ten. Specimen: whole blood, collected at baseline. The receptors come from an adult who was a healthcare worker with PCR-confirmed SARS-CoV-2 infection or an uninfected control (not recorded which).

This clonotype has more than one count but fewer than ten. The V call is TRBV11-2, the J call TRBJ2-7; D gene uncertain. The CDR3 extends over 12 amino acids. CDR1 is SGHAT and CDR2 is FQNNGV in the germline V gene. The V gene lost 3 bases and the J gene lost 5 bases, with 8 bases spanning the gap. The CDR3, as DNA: TGTGCCAGCAGCTTTGTATTGAACGAGCAGTACTTC. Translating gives CASSFVLNEQYF.

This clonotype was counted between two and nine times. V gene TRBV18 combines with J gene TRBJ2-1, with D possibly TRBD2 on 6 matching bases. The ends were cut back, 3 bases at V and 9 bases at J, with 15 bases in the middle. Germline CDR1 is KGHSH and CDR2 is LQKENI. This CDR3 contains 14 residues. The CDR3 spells CASSPGTGRSEQFF. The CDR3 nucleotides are TGTGCCAGCTCACCGGGGACGGGGAGGTCTGAGCAGTTCTTC.

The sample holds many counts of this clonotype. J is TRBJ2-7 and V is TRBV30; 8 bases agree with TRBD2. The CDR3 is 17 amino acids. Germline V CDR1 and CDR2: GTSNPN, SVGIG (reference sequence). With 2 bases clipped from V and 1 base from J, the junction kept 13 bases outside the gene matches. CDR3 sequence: CAWSPLPGGTESYEQYF. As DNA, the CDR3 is TGTGCCTGGAGTCCCCTTCCGGGGGGGACCGAATCCTACGAGCAGTACTTC.

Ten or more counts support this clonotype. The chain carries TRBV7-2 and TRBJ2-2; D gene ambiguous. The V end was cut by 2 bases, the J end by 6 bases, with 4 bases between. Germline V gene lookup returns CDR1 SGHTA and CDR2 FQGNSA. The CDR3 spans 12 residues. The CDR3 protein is CASSLFAGELFF. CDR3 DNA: TGTGCCAGCAGCTTATTCGCCGGGGAGCTGTTTTTT.

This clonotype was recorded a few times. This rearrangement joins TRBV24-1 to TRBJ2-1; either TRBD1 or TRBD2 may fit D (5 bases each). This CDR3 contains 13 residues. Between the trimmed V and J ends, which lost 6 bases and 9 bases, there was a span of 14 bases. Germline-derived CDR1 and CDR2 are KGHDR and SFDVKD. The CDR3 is CATSRDRYAEQFF. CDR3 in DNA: TGTGCCACCAGTCGGGACCGATATGCTGAGCAGTTCTTC.

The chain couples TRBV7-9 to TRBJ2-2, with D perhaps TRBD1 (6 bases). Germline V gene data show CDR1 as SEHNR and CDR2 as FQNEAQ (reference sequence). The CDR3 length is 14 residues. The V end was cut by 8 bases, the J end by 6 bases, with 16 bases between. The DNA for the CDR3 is TGTGCCAGCCCCTGGGACACGGAACCCGGGGAGCTGTTTTTT. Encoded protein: CASPWDTEPGELFF. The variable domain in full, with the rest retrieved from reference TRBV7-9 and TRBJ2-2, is DTGVSQNPRHKITKRGQNVTFRCDPISEHNRLYWYRQTLGQGPEFLTYFQNEAQLEKSRLLSDRFSAERPKGSFSTLEIQRTEQGDSAMYLCASPWDTEPGELFFGEGSRLTVL.

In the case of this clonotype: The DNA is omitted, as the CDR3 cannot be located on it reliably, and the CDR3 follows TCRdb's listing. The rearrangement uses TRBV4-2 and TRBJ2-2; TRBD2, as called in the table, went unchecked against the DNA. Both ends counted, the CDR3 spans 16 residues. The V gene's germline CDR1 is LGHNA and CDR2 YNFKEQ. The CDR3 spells CASSQDTSGGPGSCFF.

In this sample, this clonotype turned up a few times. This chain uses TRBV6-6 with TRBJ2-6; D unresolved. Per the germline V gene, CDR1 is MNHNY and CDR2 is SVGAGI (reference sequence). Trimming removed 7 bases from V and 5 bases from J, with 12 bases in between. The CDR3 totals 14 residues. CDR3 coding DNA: TGTGCCAGCAACGGCGGTTTAAGGGCCAACGTCCTGACTTTC. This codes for CASNGGLRANVLTF.

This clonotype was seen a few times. The CDR3 sequence is CASKSADSNQPQHF. The CDR3 bases are TGTGCCAGTAAATCGGCAGATAGCAATCAGCCCCAGCATTTT. The chain joins TRBV19 to TRBJ1-5; D is undetermined. Germline CDR1 is LNHDA and CDR2 is SQIVND (reference sequence). The CDR3 runs 14 residues. Trimming removed 7 bases at V and 0 bases at J, with 10 bases between.

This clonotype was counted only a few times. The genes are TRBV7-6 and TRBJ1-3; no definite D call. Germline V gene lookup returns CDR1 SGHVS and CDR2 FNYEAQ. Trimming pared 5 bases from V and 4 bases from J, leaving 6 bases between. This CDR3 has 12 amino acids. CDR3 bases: TGTGCCAGCAGCACTGCAGGAAACACCATATATTTT. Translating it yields CASSTAGNTIYF.

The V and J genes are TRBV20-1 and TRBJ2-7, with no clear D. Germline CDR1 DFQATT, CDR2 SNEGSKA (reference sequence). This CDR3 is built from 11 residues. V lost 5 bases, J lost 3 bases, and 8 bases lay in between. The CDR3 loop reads CSAGRYYEQYF. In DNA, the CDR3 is TGCAGTGCTGGGCGGTACTACGAGCAGTACTTC.

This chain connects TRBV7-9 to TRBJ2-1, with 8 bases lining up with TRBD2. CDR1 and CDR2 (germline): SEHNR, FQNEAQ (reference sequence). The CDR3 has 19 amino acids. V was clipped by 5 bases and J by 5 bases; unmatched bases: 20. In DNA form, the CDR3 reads TGTGCCAGCAGCGTGACGGAACTCACCGGGACTAGTGGCCACAATGAGCAGTTCTTC. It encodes CASSVTELTGTSGHNEQFF.

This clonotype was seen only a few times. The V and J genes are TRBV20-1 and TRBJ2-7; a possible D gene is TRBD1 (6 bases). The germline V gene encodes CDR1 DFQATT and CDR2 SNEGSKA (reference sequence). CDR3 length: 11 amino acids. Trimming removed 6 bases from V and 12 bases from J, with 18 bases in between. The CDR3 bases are TGCAGTGCGCAGGACAGCGGCGGGCTGTACTTC. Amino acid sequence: CSAQDSGGLYF.

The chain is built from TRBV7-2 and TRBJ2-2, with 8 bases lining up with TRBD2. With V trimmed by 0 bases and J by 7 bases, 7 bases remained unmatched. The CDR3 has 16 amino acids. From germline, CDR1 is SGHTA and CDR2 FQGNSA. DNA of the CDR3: TGTGCCAGCAGCTTAGCAGGCGGGGGGCGTGGCGGGGAGCTGTTTTTT. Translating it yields CASSLAGGGRGGELFF.

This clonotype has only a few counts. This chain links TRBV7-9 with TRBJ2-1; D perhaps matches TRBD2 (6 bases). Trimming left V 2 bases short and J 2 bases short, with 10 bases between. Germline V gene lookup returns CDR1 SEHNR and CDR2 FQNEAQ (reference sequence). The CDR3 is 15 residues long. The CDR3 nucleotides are TGTGCCAGCAGCTTAAGACTAGATACCTACAATGAGCAGTTCTTC. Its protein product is CASSLRLDTYNEQFF. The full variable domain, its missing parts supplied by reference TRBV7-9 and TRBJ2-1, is DTGVSQNPRHKITKRGQNVTFRCDPISEHNRLYWYRQTLGQGPEFLTYFQNEAQLEKSRLLSDRFSAERPKGSFSTLEIQRTEQGDSAMYLCASSLRLDTYNEQFFGPGTRLTVL.

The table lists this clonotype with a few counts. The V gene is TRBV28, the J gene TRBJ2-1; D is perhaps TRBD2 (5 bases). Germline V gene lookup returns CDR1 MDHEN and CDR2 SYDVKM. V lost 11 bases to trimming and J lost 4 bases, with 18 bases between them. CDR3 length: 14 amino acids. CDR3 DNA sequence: TGTGCCGCGAACGGATACTCGGGGTACAATGAGCAGTTCTTC. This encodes CAANGYSGYNEQFF. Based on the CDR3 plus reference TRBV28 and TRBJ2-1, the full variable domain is DVKVTQSSRYLVKRTGEKVFLECVQDMDHENMFWYRQDPGLGLRLIYFSYDVKMKEKGDIPEGYSVSREKKERFSLILESASTNQTSMYLCAANGYSGYNEQFFGPGTRLTVL.

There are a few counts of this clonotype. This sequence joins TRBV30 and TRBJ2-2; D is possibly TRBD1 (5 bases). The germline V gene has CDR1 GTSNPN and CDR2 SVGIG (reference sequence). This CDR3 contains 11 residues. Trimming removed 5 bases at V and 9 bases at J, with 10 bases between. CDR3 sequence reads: CAWGQGRELFF. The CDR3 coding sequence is TGTGCCTGGGGGCAGGGCCGGGAGCTGTTTTTT.

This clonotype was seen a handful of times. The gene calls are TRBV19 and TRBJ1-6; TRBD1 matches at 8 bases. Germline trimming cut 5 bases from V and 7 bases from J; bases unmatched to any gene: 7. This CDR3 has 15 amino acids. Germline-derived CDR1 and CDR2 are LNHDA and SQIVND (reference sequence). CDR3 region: CASSGRQGINSPLHF. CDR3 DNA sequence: TGTGCCAGTAGTGGCCGACAGGGGATAAATTCACCCCTCCACTTT.

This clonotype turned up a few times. The CDR3: CASSPSGRSYEQYF. The CDR3 bases are TGTGCCAGCAGCCCCAGTGGACGATCATACGAGCAGTACTTC. The chain links TRBV7-8 to TRBJ2-7, with D hard to call. CDR1 is SGHVS, CDR2 FQNEAQ, per germline. Trimming removed 5 bases at V and 4 bases at J, with 15 bases between. CDR3 length equals 14 residues.

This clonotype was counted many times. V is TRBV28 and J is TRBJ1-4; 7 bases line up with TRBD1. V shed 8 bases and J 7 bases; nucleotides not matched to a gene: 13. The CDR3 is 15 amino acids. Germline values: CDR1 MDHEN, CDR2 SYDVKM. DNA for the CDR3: TGTGCCAGCTCTGGCAGGGGGGGTTTTAGTGAAAAACTGTTTTTT. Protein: CASSGRGGFSEKLFF.

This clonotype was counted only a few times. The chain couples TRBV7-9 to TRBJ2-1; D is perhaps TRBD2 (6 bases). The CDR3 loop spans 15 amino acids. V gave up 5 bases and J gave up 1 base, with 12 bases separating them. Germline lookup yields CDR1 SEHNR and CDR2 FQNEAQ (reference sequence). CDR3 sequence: CASSPRGLSYNEQFF. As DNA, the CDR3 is TGTGCCAGCAGCCCCCGGGGGTTATCCTACAATGAGCAGTTCTTC.

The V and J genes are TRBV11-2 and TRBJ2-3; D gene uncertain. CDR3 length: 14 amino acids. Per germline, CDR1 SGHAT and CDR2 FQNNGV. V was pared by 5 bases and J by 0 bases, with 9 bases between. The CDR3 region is CASSPQTSTDTQYF. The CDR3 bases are TGTGCCAGCAGCCCGCAGACTAGCACAGATACGCAGTATTTT.

The CDR3 sequence: CASSERGGGNEQFF. The CDR3 bases are TGTGCCAGCAGTGAACGTGGGGGGGGCAATGAGCAGTTCTTC. The J gene is TRBJ2-1, the V gene TRBV6-4; 7 bases line up with TRBD2. Germline V gene lookup returns CDR1 MRHNA and CDR2 SNTAGT. The CDR3 extends over 14 amino acids. V shed 3 bases and J 6 bases; nucleotides not matched to a gene: 5.

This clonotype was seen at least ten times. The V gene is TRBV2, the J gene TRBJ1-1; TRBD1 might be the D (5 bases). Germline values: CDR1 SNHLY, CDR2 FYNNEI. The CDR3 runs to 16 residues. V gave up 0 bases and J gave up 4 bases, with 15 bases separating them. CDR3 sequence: CASSEALSGYFTEAFF. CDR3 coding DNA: TGTGCCAGCAGTGAAGCGCTGTCAGGGTATTTCACTGAAGCTTTCTTT.

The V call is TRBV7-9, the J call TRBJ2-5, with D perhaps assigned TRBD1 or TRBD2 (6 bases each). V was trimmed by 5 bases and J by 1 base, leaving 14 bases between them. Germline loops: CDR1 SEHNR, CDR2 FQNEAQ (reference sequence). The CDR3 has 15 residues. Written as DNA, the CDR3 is TGTGCCAGCAGCGGCGAAGGGGGGATCCAAGAGACCCAGTACTTC. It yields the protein CASSGEGGIQETQYF.

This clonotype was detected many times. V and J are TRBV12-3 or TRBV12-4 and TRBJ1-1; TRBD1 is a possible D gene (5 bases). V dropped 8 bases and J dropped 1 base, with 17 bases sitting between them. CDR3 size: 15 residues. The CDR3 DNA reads TGTGCCAGCCGCGACGGGGCGTCCGAGAACACTGAAGCTTTCTTT. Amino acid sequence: CASRDGASENTEAFF.

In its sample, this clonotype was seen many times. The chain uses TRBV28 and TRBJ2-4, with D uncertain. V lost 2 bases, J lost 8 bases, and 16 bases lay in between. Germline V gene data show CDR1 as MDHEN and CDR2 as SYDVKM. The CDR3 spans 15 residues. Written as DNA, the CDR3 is TGTGCCAGCAGTTTAGCCCCAGCAGGTTGGGACATTCAGTACTTC. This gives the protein CASSLAPAGWDIQYF.

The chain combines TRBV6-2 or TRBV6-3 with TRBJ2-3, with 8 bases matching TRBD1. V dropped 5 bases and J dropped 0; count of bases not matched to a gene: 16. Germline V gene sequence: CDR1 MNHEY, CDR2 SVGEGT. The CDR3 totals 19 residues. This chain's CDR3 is CASSKYLTTGTGSTDTQYF. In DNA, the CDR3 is TGTGCCAGCAGTAAATACCTAACGACCGGGACAGGAAGCACAGATACGCAGTATTTT.

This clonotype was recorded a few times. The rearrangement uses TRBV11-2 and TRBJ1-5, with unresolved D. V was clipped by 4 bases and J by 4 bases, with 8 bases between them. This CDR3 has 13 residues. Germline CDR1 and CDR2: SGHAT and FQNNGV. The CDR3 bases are TGTGCCAGCAGCTATCAGACTAATCAGCCCCAGCATTTT. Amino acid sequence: CASSYQTNQPQHF.

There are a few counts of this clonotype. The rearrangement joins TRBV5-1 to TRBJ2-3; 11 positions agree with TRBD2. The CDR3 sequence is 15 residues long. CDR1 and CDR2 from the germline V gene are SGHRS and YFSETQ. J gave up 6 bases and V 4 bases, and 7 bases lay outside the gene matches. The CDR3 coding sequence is TGCGCCAGCAGCCCGGGGACTAGCGGAGGTGATACGCAGTATTTT. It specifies CASSPGTSGGDTQYF.